The T cell receptor beta chain described here comes from a study of cytomegalovirus exposure and HLA in healthy donors. Study-level background: From about 200 million T cells, an earlier analysis saw 120 million or so unique TCR beta sequences.

Study-level results: Usually a TCR sequence was rare, but some public TCRs were found in many donors. Reports indicate that TCR beta sequences accurately predicted the HLA-A and HLA-B alleles of most subjects.

The CDR3 sequence is 19 residues long. Germline CDR1 reads MNHEY; CDR2 reads SMNVEV (reference sequence). V lost 2 bases and J lost 0; bases outside the gene matches: 6. To note about this clone: What it binds is unknown.

Primers for the PCR totalled 60 Vbeta and 13 Jbeta. Profiled with immunoSEQ multiplex PCR; TCRdb holds only in-frame clones, not every one. This table holds around 67,000 clones, approximately 71% found once. This chain connects TRBV27 to TRBJ2-1; 14 bases are shared with TRBD2. The receptor's source is a woman in her 30s in good health and CMV-seronegative. The sample taken for sequencing was PBMCs. DNA of the CDR3: TGTGCCAGCAGTTTAGGACTAGCGGGGGGCCTTATCTCCTACAATGAGCAGTTCTTC. Translating gives CASSLGLAGGLISYNEQFF.